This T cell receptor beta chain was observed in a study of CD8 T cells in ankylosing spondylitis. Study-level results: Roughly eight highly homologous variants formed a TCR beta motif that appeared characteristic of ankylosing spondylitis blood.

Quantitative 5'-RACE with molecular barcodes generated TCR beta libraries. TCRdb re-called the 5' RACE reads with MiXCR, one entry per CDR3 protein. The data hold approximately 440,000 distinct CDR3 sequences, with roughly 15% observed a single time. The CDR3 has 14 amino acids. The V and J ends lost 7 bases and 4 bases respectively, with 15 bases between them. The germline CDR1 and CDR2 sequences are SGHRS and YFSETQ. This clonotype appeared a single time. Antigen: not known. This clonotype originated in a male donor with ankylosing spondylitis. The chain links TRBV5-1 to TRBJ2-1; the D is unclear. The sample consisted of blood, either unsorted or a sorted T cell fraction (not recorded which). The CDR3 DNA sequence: TGCGCCAGCGGACCCGACAAGAGTTACAATGAGCAGTTCTTC. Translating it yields CASGPDKSYNEQFF.